This is a list of T cell receptor beta chains from one sample in a study of early T cells in non-severe SARS-CoV-2 infection. Each CDR3 protein gets one entry after TCRdb re-called the 5' RACE reads with MiXCR. The sample shows tens of thousands of distinct CDR3 sequences, roughly 13% of them seen only once. Sequencing was carried out using whole blood. The receptor set was obtained from an adult who was a healthcare worker with PCR-confirmed SARS-CoV-2 infection or an uninfected control (not recorded which). Each CDR3 is given with its conserved first and last residue. D genes are given only for firm matches. The size entry is marked missing in some rows and otherwise reads once, few, many or a size class.

j_call d_call clone_size v_call cdr3_aa cdr3_nt
TRBJ2-5 TRBD1 . TRBV6-6 CASSPTGAETQYF TGTGCCAGCAGTCCGACAGGGGCAGAGACCCAGTACTTC
TRBJ1-2 . . TRBV6-1 CASQWGVADGYTF TGTGCCAGCCAGTGGGGGGTCGCAGATGGCTACACCTTC
TRBJ2-5 TRBD1 . TRBV27 CASTQGAGETQYF TGTGCCAGCACACAGGGGGCTGGAGAGACCCAGTACTTC
TRBJ2-7 . many TRBV10-2 CASSESIDYEQYF TGCGCCAGCAGTGAGTCGATAGACTACGAGCAGTACTTC
TRBJ2-4 . many TRBV20-1 CSARGVGTKNIQYF TGCAGTGCTAGGGGGGTTGGTACCAAAAACATTCAGTACTTC
TRBJ1-6 . . TRBV27 CASSLSGGSSPLHF TGTGCCAGCAGTTTATCAGGGGGTAGTTCACCCCTCCACTTT
TRBJ2-7 . . TRBV9 CASSVDGSGNAYEQYF TGTGCCAGCAGCGTAGATGGGTCCGGGAATGCCTACGAGCAGTACTTC
TRBJ2-3 . few TRBV5-1 CASSLVSGLPSDTQYF TGCGCCAGCAGCTTGGTTTCAGGGTTACCGTCAGATACGCAGTATTTT
TRBJ2-1 . . TRBV7-9 CASSTGTGGSNEQFF TGTGCCAGCAGCACCGGGACTGGGGGGTCCAATGAGCAGTTCTTC
TRBJ2-7 TRBD1 many TRBV6-5 CASSFGTGDEEQYF TGTGCCAGCAGTTTCGGGACAGGGGACGAGGAGCAGTACTTC
TRBJ2-3 . . TRBV6-2/TRBV6-3 CASSYPDAGQAQYF TGTGCCAGCAGTTACCCTGATGCGGGCCAGGCGCAGTATTTT
TRBJ1-1 TRBD1 . TRBV6-6 CASSPQGDPPEAFF TGTGCCAGCAGTCCGCAGGGGGATCCCCCTGAAGCTTTCTTT
TRBJ2-1 . . TRBV4-3 CASSQESGDEQFF TGCGCCAGCAGCCAAGAGTCAGGAGATGAGCAGTTCTTC
TRBJ2-7 TRBD2 few TRBV12-3/TRBV12-4 CASRPTSDSYEQYF TGTGCCAGCAGGCCTACTAGCGACTCCTACGAGCAGTACTTC
TRBJ2-3 . . TRBV29-1 CSGDGASTDTQYF TGCAGCGGGGACGGTGCTAGCACAGATACGCAGTATTTT
TRBJ1-1 . few TRBV7-2 CASSQGTENGAFF TGTGCCAGCAGCCAAGGGACGGAGAACGGAGCTTTCTTT
TRBJ2-7 . many TRBV25-1 CASSEKQGNIEQYF TGTGCCAGCAGTGAAAAACAGGGCAATATCGAGCAGTACTTC
TRBJ2-6 . few TRBV13 CASSGEQGDGANVLTF TGTGCCAGCAGCGGAGAACAGGGAGATGGGGCCAACGTCCTGACTTTC
TRBJ2-1 . many TRBV20-1 CSAVGDQNEQFF TGCAGTGCAGTGGGAGATCAAAATGAGCAGTTCTTC
TRBJ2-7 TRBD2 many TRBV20-1 CSARESGRPYEQYF TGCAGTGCTAGAGAGAGCGGGAGACCCTACGAGCAGTACTTC